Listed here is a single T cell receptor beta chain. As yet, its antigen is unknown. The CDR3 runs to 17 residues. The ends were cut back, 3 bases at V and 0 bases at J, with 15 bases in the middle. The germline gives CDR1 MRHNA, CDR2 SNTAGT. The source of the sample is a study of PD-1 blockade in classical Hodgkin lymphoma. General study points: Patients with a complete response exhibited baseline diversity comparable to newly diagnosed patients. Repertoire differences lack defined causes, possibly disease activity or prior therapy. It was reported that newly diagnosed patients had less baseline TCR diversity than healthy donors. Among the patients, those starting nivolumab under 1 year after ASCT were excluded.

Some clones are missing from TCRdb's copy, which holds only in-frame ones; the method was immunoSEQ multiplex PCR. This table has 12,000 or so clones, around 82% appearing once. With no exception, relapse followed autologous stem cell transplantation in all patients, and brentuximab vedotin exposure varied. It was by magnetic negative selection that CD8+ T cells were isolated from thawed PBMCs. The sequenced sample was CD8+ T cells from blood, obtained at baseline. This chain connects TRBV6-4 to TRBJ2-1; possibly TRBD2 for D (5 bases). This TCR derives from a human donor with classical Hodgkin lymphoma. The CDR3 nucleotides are TGTGCCAGCAGTGAAGAGGTAGCGTTGAGCTCCTACAATGAGCAGTTCTTC. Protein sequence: CASSEEVALSSYNEQFF.